The 29 T cell receptor beta chains given below trace back to one sample, sequenced in a study of STAT5B mutations in CD4+ large granular lymphocyte leukemia. Clones were sequenced by immunoSEQ multiplex PCR, and TCRdb holds only the in-frame ones, with some missing. The sample yields about 30,000 clones, around two thirds seen once. Material: CD4+ T cells from blood buffy coats. The receptors stem from a human donor in good health.

V usage is TRBV27 and J usage is TRBJ2-7, with D tentatively TRBD1 or TRBD2 (6 bases each). From germline, CDR1 is MNHEY and CDR2 SMNVEV (reference sequence). Trimming shortened V by 7 bases and J by 5 bases, and 15 bases separated the two germline ends. This CDR3 is built from 13 residues. CDR3 loop: CASNLMGGDEQYF. CDR3 DNA sequence: TGTGCCAGCAACCTGATGGGGGGCGACGAGCAGTACTTC.

This clone was seen only once. V and J are TRBV18 and TRBJ1-1, with D perhaps matching TRBD1 (5 bases). Germline-derived CDR1 and CDR2 are KGHSH and LQKENI. The V end lost 3 bases, the J end lost 5 bases, and 10 bases lay between the germline ends. The CDR3 has 13 amino acids. The DNA of the CDR3 is TGTGCCAGCTCACCGACCAGGGATACTGAAGCTTTCTTT. Protein product: CASSPTRDTEAFF.

V usage is TRBV9 and J usage is TRBJ2-1; the D call may be TRBD1 or TRBD2 (7 bases each). V was shortened by 0 bases and J by 7 bases, with 17 bases between the two germline ends. Per the germline V gene, CDR1 is SGDLS and CDR2 is YYNGEE. The length of the CDR3 is 16 residues. CDR3 loop: CASSVAWQGGGNEQFF. The DNA of the CDR3 is TGTGCCAGCAGCGTAGCTTGGCAGGGGGGGGGAAATGAGCAGTTCTTC. Full variable domain (outside the CDR3, taken from reference TRBV9 and TRBJ2-1): DSGVTQTPKHLITATGQRVTLRCSPRSGDLSVYWYQQSLDQGLQFLIQYYNGEERAKGNILERFSAQQFPDLHSELNLSSLELGDSALYFCASSVAWQGGGNEQFFGPGTRLTVL.

The V gene is TRBV5-6, the J gene TRBJ2-3; 7 bases line up with TRBD1. Germline V gene data show CDR1 as SGHDT and CDR2 as YYEEEE. The V gene end was trimmed by 2 bases and the J gene end by 0 bases; junction bases not matched to a gene: 6. The CDR3 extends over 16 amino acids. The CDR3 bases are TGTGCCAGCAGCTTCCGGGACAGACGAAGCACAGATACGCAGTATTTT. Translation: CASSFRDRRSTDTQYF.

This chain uses TRBV21-1 with TRBJ2-7; TRBD2, the table's D call, lacks a check against the DNA. TRBV21-1 is a known pseudogene. This CDR3 has 14 amino acids. In DNA, the CDR3 is TGTGCCAGCCTCGCCGAGACTAGCGACTACGAGCAGTACTTC. Its protein is CASLAETSDYEQYF.

The V gene is TRBV5-5, the J gene TRBJ1-3; TRBD1 matches 7 bases. This CDR3 has 17 residues. Trimming took 0 bases from V and 0 from J; bases not matched to a gene: 6. Germline V CDR1 and CDR2: SGHKS, YYEKEE (reference sequence). CDR3 loop: CASSLEWTGGSGNTIYF. The DNA of the CDR3 is TGTGCCAGCAGCTTGGAGTGGACAGGAGGCTCTGGAAACACCATATATTTT.

J is TRBJ2-5 and V is TRBV5-4; 11 bases are shared with TRBD2. V lost 4 bases to trimming and J lost 2 bases; unmatched junction nucleotides: 7. CDR1 SGHNT and CDR2 YYREEE come from the germline V gene (reference sequence). The CDR3 runs to 16 residues. CDR3 in amino acids: CASSRLSGGGQETQYF. The DNA for the CDR3 is TGTGCCAGCAGCCGCCTTAGCGGGGGGGGGCAAGAGACCCAGTACTTC.

The rearrangement joins TRBV11-3 to TRBJ2-1, with 11 bases matching TRBD1. V gave up 4 bases and J gave up 3 bases; unmatched junction bases: 5. The V gene's germline CDR1 is SGHNT and CDR2 YENEEA. CDR3 length: 16 residues. The CDR3 protein is CASSSPGTGGYNEQFF. CDR3 DNA sequence: TGTGCCAGCAGCTCGCCCGGGACAGGGGGCTACAATGAGCAGTTCTTC.

This clone was counted only a few times. The CDR3 spells CASSQINQPQHF. CDR3 DNA: TGTGCCAGCAGCCAGATTAATCAGCCCCAGCATTTT. The V gene is TRBV5-6, the J gene TRBJ1-5; no definite D call. Germline V gives CDR1 SGHDT, CDR2 YYEEEE. The CDR3 has 12 amino acids. V was cut by 4 bases and J by 4 bases, with 6 bases left in between.

This clone was seen a single time. At one boundary the junction diverges from the germline segment, which might be a read error. The chain has TRBV29-1 and TRBJ2-2; D might be TRBD2 (5 bases). There are 12 residues in the CDR3. Germline lookup yields CDR1 SQVTM and CDR2 ANQGSEA. Here the CDR3 DNA reads TGCAGCGTTGGGACCGCTAACCGGGGAGCTGTTTTT. Protein sequence: CSVGTANRGAVF.

This chain links TRBV4-2 with TRBJ1-6; D not certain. The germline gives CDR1 LGHNA, CDR2 YNFKEQ. Trimming took off 1 base at V and 7 bases at J, with 11 bases between the two ends. The CDR3 length is 15 residues. CDR3 amino acids: CASSQVSQVNSPLHF. The DNA of the CDR3 is TGTGCCAGCAGCCAAGTAAGTCAGGTGAATTCACCCCTCCACTTT.

This clone was recorded only once. The chain uses TRBV7-2 and TRBJ1-3; 9 bases match TRBD1. V trimming: 4 bases; J trimming: 1 base; junction bases outside the gene matches: 2. From germline, CDR1 is SGHTA and CDR2 FQGNSA. The CDR3 totals 15 residues. The CDR3 region is CASSSTGGSGNTIYF. In DNA form, the CDR3 reads TGTGCCAGCAGCTCGACAGGGGGATCTGGAAACACCATATATTTT.

A few counts support this clone. The V gene is TRBV4-1, the J gene TRBJ1-6; TRBD1 might be the D (5 bases). The CDR3 consists of 15 residues. Germline CDR1 and CDR2: MGHRA and YSYEKL. Trimming removed 1 base at V and 7 bases at J, with 11 bases between. As DNA, the CDR3 is TGCGCCAGCAGCCAAGGTTGGACACTCAATTCACCCCTCCACTTT. Translation gives CASSQGWTLNSPLHF.

The V and J genes are TRBV11-2 and TRBJ2-5; 7 bases are a match to TRBD1. The V segment lost 3 bases and the J segment 2 bases; nucleotides outside the gene matches: 9. This CDR3 spans 16 amino acids. The germline V gene encodes CDR1 SGHAT and CDR2 FQNNGV. The CDR3 DNA sequence: TGTGCCAGCAGCTTGGGGGCCGGGACAGAGCAAGAGACCCAGTACTTC. This gives the protein CASSLGAGTEQETQYF.

The V gene is TRBV30, the J gene TRBJ2-5, with 14 nucleotides matching TRBD2. V was pared by 4 bases and J by 2 bases, with 12 bases of the junction left unmatched. CDR1 is GTSNPN, CDR2 SVGIG, per germline (reference sequence). This CDR3 has 18 residues. The CDR3 nucleotides are TGTGCCTGGATTAGAGGGACTAGCGGGGGAACCGTACAAGAGACCCAGTACTTC. It yields the protein CAWIRGTSGGTVQETQYF.

This chain uses TRBV2 with TRBJ2-3; D is undetermined. V lost 3 bases to trimming and J lost 1 base, with 11 bases between them. Germline loops: CDR1 SNHLY, CDR2 FYNNEI. This CDR3 region has 15 residues. As DNA, the CDR3 is TGTGCCAGCAGTGAGCCAGGCTTGGGCACAGATACGCAGTATTTT. It yields the protein CASSEPGLGTDTQYF. Combining the CDR3 with reference TRBV2 and TRBJ2-3 gives the whole variable domain EPEVTQTPSHQVTQMGQEVILRCVPISNHLYFYWYRQILGQKVEFLVSFYNNEISEKSEIFDDQFSVERPDGSNFTLKIRSTKLEDSAMYFCASSEPGLGTDTQYFGPGTRLTVL.

Only one count was recorded for this clone. The chain uses TRBV27 and TRBJ2-3, with D perhaps given as TRBD1 or TRBD2 (5 bases each). The V gene's germline CDR1 is MNHEY and CDR2 SMNVEV (reference sequence). Trimming left V 5 bases short and J 6 bases short, with 15 bases between. The CDR3 runs to 14 residues. This chain's CDR3 is CASSTQRAGDTQYF. As DNA, the CDR3 is TGTGCCAGCAGTACCCAGAGGGCAGGGGATACGCAGTATTTT.

J is TRBJ2-3 and V is TRBV20-1; no firm D call. The CDR3 contains 11 residues. The germline CDR1 and CDR2 sequences are DFQATT and SNEGSKA (reference sequence). V was clipped by 3 bases and J by 3 bases, with 4 bases between them. CDR3 loop: CSASLTDTQYF. CDR3 sequence (DNA): TGCAGTGCTAGTTTGACAGATACGCAGTATTTT.

This clone came up once. The V call is TRBV7-2, the J call TRBJ2-1; D is uncertain. This CDR3 has 12 amino acids. Germline CDR1 SGHTA, CDR2 FQGNSA. V was clipped by 5 bases and J by 14 bases, with 16 bases between them. The CDR3 DNA reads TGTGCCAGCAGCCCTGACCCCGGTGGGAAGTTCTTC. Its translation is CASSPDPGGKFF.

The table lists this clone with a few counts. The chain's CDR3 is CASTSSQPQHF. Written as DNA, the CDR3 is TGTGCCAGCACCTCCTCTCAGCCCCAGCATTTT. V usage is TRBV28 and J usage is TRBJ1-5; D call uncertain. Trimming cost V 7 bases and J 6 bases, with 7 bases left between them. Germline V lookup: CDR1 MDHEN, CDR2 SYDVKM. This CDR3 contains 11 residues.

DNA for the CDR3: TGTGCCAGCAGGGAAAAGGATCGGGGCTACACCTTC. Protein sequence: CASREKDRGYTF. This chain connects TRBV28 to TRBJ1-2; no definite D call. V was trimmed by 6 bases and J by 8 bases, leaving 13 bases between them. In germline, CDR1 is MDHEN, CDR2 SYDVKM. This CDR3 is built from 12 residues.

CDR3 protein: CASRPPGQEPEAFF. CDR3 in DNA: TGTGCCAGCAGACCCCCGGGACAGGAGCCTGAAGCTTTCTTT. The chain links TRBV28 to TRBJ1-1, with 8 bases matching TRBD1. Germline values: CDR1 MDHEN, CDR2 SYDVKM. There are 14 residues in the CDR3. V was clipped by 6 bases and J by 6 bases; unmatched bases: 9.

V usage is TRBV5-3 and J usage is TRBJ1-5; 8 nucleotides align to TRBD1. TRBV5-3 is an ORF, with its function uncertain. V gave up 4 bases and J gave up 1 base; unmatched junction bases: 4. The CDR3 covers 15 residues. The CDR3 loop is CARSRTGNSNQPQHF. CDR3 bases: TGTGCCAGAAGCCGGACAGGGAACAGCAATCAGCCCCAGCATTTT.

The genes are TRBV5-1 and TRBJ2-5; D is perhaps TRBD2 (5 bases). With 3 bases removed from V and 5 bases from J, the gap between germline ends came to 5 bases. The CDR3 runs to 11 residues. Germline assignment: CDR1 SGHRS and CDR2 YFSETQ. The CDR3 protein is CASSSGETQYF. CDR3 bases: TGCGCCAGCAGCTCGGGGGAGACCCAGTACTTC.

V gene TRBV19 combines with J gene TRBJ2-5; possibly TRBD1 or TRBD2 for D (5 bases each). CDR1 and CDR2 from the germline V gene are LNHDA and SQIVND (reference sequence). V was shortened by 3 bases and J by 2 bases, with 13 bases between the two germline ends. The CDR3 covers 15 residues. The CDR3: CASSIPSGPQETQYF. CDR3 coding DNA: TGTGCCAGTAGTATTCCCTCGGGACCACAAGAGACCCAGTACTTC.

The chain combines TRBV5-6 with TRBJ2-3, with D perhaps matching TRBD1 (6 bases). Germline V gene lookup returns CDR1 SGHDT and CDR2 YYEEEE. There are 17 residues in the CDR3. Between the trimmed V and J ends, which lost 1 base and 2 bases, there was a span of 17 bases. DNA for the CDR3: TGTGCCAGCAGCTTGTACGGTAGGGGACACCTCACAGATACGCAGTATTTT. It yields the protein CASSLYGRGHLTDTQYF.

The chain employs TRBV6-5 and TRBJ1-5; 8 nucleotides match TRBD1. The junction had 2 bases not matched to a gene; V was cut back by 6 bases and J by 4 bases. Germline-derived CDR1 and CDR2 are MNHEY and SVGAGI. The CDR3 loop spans 13 amino acids. The CDR3 region is CASRGQDNQPQHF. CDR3 DNA: TGTGCCAGCAGGGGACAGGATAATCAGCCCCAGCATTTT.

V is TRBV18 and J is TRBJ1-1; D gene ambiguous. With 3 bases removed from V and 1 base from J, the gap between germline ends came to 6 bases. This CDR3 comprises 13 residues. The germline V gene has CDR1 KGHSH and CDR2 LQKENI. The CDR3 loop is CASSPGGNTEAFF. DNA for the CDR3: TGTGCCAGCTCACCGGGCGGGAACACTGAAGCTTTCTTT.

This sequence joins TRBV6-1 and TRBJ2-5, with 8 bases matching TRBD2. The CDR3 contains 13 residues. V shed 7 bases and J 1 base; nucleotides not matched to a gene: 2. Germline CDR1 reads MNHNS; CDR2 reads SASEGT. CDR3 in amino acids: CASTRGGQETQYF. In nucleotides, the CDR3 is TGTGCCAGCACTCGGGGGGGCCAAGAGACCCAGTACTTC.